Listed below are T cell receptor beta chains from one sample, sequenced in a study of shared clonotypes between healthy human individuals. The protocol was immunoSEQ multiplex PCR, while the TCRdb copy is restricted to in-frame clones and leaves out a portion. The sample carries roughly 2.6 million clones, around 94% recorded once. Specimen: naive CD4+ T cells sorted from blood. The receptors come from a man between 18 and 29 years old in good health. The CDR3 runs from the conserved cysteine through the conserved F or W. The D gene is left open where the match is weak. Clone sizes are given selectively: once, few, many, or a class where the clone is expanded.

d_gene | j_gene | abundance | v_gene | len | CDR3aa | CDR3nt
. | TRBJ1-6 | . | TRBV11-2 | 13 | CASSRGTDSPLHF | TGTGCCAGCAGTCGGGGTACGGATTCACCCCTCCACTTT
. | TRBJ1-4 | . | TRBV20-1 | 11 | CSASPNEKLFF | TGCAGTGCTAGTCCTAATGAAAAACTGTTTTTT
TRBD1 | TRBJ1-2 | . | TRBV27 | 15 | CASRPAGTGGYGYTF | TGTGCCAGCAGACCCGCCGGGACAGGTGGCTATGGCTACACCTTC
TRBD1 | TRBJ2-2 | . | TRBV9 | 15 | CASSVGQGATGELFF | TGTGCCAGCAGCGTAGGGCAGGGGGCCACCGGGGAGCTGTTTTTT
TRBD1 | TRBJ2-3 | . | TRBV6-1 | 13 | CASNPDRVISWYF | TGTGCCAGCAACCCGGACAGGGTTATAAGTTGGTATTTT
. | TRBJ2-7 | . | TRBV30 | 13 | CAWSMGGSYEQYF | TGTGCCTGGAGTATGGGAGGATCGTACGAGCAGTACTTC
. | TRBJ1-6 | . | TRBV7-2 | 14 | CASSLVQGGSPLHF | TGTGCCAGCAGCTTAGTGCAGGGTGGTTCACCCCTCCACTTT
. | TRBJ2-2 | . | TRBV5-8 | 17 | CASRQLAHQAMAGELFF | TGTGCCAGCAGACAACTAGCACACCAAGCGATGGCCGGGGAGCTGTTTTTT
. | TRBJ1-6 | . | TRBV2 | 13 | CASRASYNSPLHF | TGTGCCAGCAGGGCTTCCTATAATTCACCCCTCCACTTT
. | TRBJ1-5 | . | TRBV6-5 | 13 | CASSYSEHQPQHF | TGTGCCAGCAGTTACTCGGAGCATCAGCCCCAGCATTTT
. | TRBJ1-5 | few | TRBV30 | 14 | CAWSVGYGHQPQHF | TGTGCCTGGAGTGTAGGGTATGGGCATCAGCCCCAGCATTTT
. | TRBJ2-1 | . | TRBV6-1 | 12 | CASRSTLGEQFF | TGTGCCAGCAGATCGACCCTGGGTGAGCAGTTCTTC
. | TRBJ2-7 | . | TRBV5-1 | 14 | CASSSTDPVLGQYF | TGCGCCAGCAGCTCGACCGACCCTGTTTTGGGGCAGTACTTC
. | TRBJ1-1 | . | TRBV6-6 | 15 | CASSRAGDGNTEAFF | TGTGCCAGCAGTCGGGCAGGGGACGGGAACACTGAAGCTTTCTTT
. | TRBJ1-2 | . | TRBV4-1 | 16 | CASSQDGTSANYGYTF | TGCGCCAGCAGCCAAGACGGGACCAGTGCTAACTATGGCTACACCTTC
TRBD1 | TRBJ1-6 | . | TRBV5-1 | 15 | CASSGDSSSYSPLHF | TGCGCCAGCAGCGGGGACAGTAGCTCCTATTCACCCCTCCACTTT
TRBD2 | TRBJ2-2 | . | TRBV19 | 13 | CALGLDNTGELFF | TGTGCCTTGGGACTAGATAACACCGGGGAGCTGTTTTTT
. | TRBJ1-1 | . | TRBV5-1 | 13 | CASSLREGTEAFF | TGCGCCAGCAGCTTGAGAGAGGGCACTGAAGCTTTCTTT
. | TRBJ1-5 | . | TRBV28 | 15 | CASSSVTGDNQPQHF | TGTGCCAGCAGTTCCGTGACAGGTGATAATCAGCCCCAGCATTTT
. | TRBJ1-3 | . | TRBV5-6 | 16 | CASGRGAGAEGNTIYF | TGTGCCAGCGGGCGGGGTGCAGGGGCGGAAGGAAACACCATATATTTT
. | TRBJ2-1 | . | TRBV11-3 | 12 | CASSQDSNEQFF | TGTGCCAGCAGCCAGGACAGCAATGAGCAGTTCTTC
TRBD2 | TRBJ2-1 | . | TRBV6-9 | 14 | CASTPSGRRNEQFF | TGTGCCAGCACCCCTAGCGGGAGAAGGAATGAGCAGTTCTTC
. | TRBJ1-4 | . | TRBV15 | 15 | CATSRVRAGNEKLFF | TGTGCCACCAGCAGAGTCAGAGCGGGTAATGAAAAACTGTTTTTT
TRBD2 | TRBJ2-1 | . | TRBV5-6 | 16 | CASSRPTGGAGNEQFF | TGTGCCAGCAGCCGCCCCACCGGGGGGGCCGGGAATGAGCAGTTCTTC
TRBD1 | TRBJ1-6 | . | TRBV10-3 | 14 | CAIRPGQGPSPLHF | TGTGCCATCAGGCCGGGACAGGGGCCCTCACCCCTCCACTTT
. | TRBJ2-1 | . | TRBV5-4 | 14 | CASSLPAGNGEQFF | TGTGCCAGCAGCCTACCTGCAGGGAACGGGGAGCAGTTCTTC
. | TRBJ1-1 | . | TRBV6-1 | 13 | CASSEIGGLTAFF | TGTGCCAGCAGTGAGATAGGGGGGCTTACAGCTTTCTTT
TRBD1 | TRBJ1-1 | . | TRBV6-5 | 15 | CASSAMGQGWTEAFF | TGTGCCAGCAGTGCTATGGGACAGGGCTGGACTGAAGCTTTCTTT
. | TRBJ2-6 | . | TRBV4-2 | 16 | CASSQDWGNGANVLTF | TGTGCCAGCAGCCAAGATTGGGGAAACGGGGCCAACGTCCTGACTTTC
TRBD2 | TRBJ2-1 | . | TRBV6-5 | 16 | CASSSQLAGGINEQFF | TGTGCCAGCAGTTCCCAACTAGCGGGGGGTATCAATGAGCAGTTCTTC
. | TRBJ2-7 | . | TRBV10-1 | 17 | CASSESTPGPLTYEQYF | TGCGCCAGCAGTGAGTCAACCCCAGGGCCCTTGACCTACGAGCAGTACTTC
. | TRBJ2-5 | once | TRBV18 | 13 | CASSRDGKETQYF | TGTGCCAGCTCACGGGACGGGAAAGAGACCCAGTACTTC
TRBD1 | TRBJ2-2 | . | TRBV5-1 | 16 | CASSLGLGQYTGELFF | TGCGCCAGCAGCTTGGGCCTGGGACAGTACACCGGGGAGCTGTTTTTT